Below, 22 T cell receptor beta chains from the same sample are listed, as sequenced in a study of T cell responses to AZD1222 COVID-19 vaccine. Profiling relied on immunoSEQ multiplex PCR, and the TCRdb table lists in-frame clones only, not all of them. The top ten clones hold about 4.8% of a sample with roughly 100,000 clones, 80% to 95% of them seen once. Sequenced material: peripheral blood, taken on day 0 of AZD1222 vaccination. These receptors all stem from an adult in good health.

This clone came up once. This sequence joins TRBV6-1 and TRBJ1-5; no clear D gene. The V end lost 2 bases, the J end lost 4 bases, and 6 bases lay between the germline ends. There are 13 residues in the CDR3. The germline V gene has CDR1 MNHNS and CDR2 SASEGT. The CDR3 nucleotides are TGTGCCAGCAGTGAATCGGGGAATCAGCCCCAGCATTTT. As protein: CASSESGNQPQHF.

The rearrangement joins TRBV10-3 to TRBJ1-5; D not certain. The CDR3 is 12 amino acids. The germline CDR1 and CDR2 sequences are ENHRY and SYGVKD. V was shortened by 3 bases and J by 10 bases, with 10 bases between the two germline ends. CDR3 sequence reads: CAISDFAGPQHF. The CDR3 DNA reads TGTGCCATCAGTGATTTTGCGGGACCCCAGCATTTT.

The J gene is TRBJ2-7, the V gene TRBV6-5; maybe TRBD1 (5 bases). The ends were cut back, 9 bases at V and 2 bases at J, with 11 bases in the middle. The CDR3 runs to 12 residues. Germline assignment: CDR1 MNHEY and CDR2 SVGAGI. In nucleotides, the CDR3 is TGTGCCAGTTTCAGGGATCCCTACGAGCAGTACTTC. It encodes CASFRDPYEQYF.

V and J are TRBV10-3 and TRBJ2-7; a possible D gene is TRBD2 (5 bases). The CDR3 runs 16 residues. Germline V gene data show CDR1 as ENHRY and CDR2 as SYGVKD. Trimming took off 0 bases at V and 0 bases at J, with 12 bases between the two ends. Here the CDR3 reads CAISESFRGYSYEQYF. CDR3 nucleotide sequence: TGTGCCATCAGTGAGTCGTTCCGGGGTTACTCCTACGAGCAGTACTTC.

The chain uses TRBV7-3 and TRBJ2-1; D is possibly TRBD1 or TRBD2 (5 bases each). Trimming took 1 base from V and 7 from J, leaving 17 bases between them. Germline V gene sequence: CDR1 SGHTA, CDR2 FQGTGA. The CDR3 consists of 16 residues. The CDR3 region has the DNA TGTGCCAGCAGCTTAAGTTTGGGTCCTGGGGGAAATGAGCAGTTCTTC. Amino acids: CASSLSLGPGGNEQFF.

The gene calls are TRBV19 and TRBJ1-2, with D possibly being TRBD1 (5 bases). The V and J ends lost 8 bases and 7 bases respectively, with 17 bases between them. Germline CDR1 is LNHDA and CDR2 is SQIVND (reference sequence). CDR3 length: 13 residues. The CDR3 DNA is TGTGCCAGTGCTGAACCCGGGACCACTGGCTACACCTTC. Encoded protein: CASAEPGTTGYTF.

CDR3 sequence reads: CASSPGRGAVEQFF. In nucleotides, the CDR3 is TGTGCCAGCAGCCCGGGGCGGGGGGCGGTTGAGCAGTTCTTC. The V call is TRBV4-2, the J call TRBJ2-1; TRBD2 agrees at 8 bases. This CDR3 has 14 residues. Unmatched junction bases numbered 8, after V lost 4 bases and J lost 9 bases. Germline CDR1 reads LGHNA; CDR2 reads YNFKEQ.

The V gene is TRBV27, the J gene TRBJ2-2, with TRBD1 identical over 10 bases. Germline V gives CDR1 MNHEY, CDR2 SMNVEV (reference sequence). The CDR3 contains 19 residues. Unmatched junction bases numbered 13, after V lost 2 bases and J lost 4 bases. In DNA, the CDR3 is TGTGCCAGCAGTTTAGGGGGGACAGGGGCCCCTCGCGGCACCGGGGAGCTGTTTTTT. Its translation: CASSLGGTGAPRGTGELFF.

CDR3 residues: CASSPASQETQYF. The CDR3 DNA reads as TGTGCCAGCAGCCCGGCCAGCCAAGAGACCCAGTACTTC. The chain uses TRBV5-4 and TRBJ2-5; D is undetermined. This CDR3 is 13 amino acids long. The V end lost 4 bases, the J end lost 1 base, and 8 bases lay between the germline ends. Germline V gene data show CDR1 as SGHNT and CDR2 as YYREEE (reference sequence).

V is TRBV6-4 and J is TRBJ2-3; 11 bases align to TRBD2. Germline trimming cut 8 bases from V and 5 bases from J; bases unmatched to any gene: 9. Germline loops: CDR1 MRHNA, CDR2 SNTAGT. The CDR3 has 15 residues. The CDR3 loop is CASAASGGSRDTQYF. DNA for the CDR3: TGTGCCAGCGCGGCTAGCGGGGGGTCCCGAGATACGCAGTATTTT.

The V and J genes are TRBV3-1 (or the pseudogene TRBV3-2) and TRBJ1-5; 10 bases are a match to TRBD1. The ends lost 8 bases at V and 5 bases at J; junction bases unmatched: 15. The CDR3 runs to 17 residues. Germline V gives CDR1 LGHDT, CDR2 YNNKEL (reference sequence). The CDR3 here is CASPGTGDPSYDQPQHF. In nucleotides, the CDR3 is TGTGCCAGCCCCGGGACAGGGGACCCTTCGTACGATCAGCCCCAGCATTTT.

The gene calls are TRBV7-6 and TRBJ2-1; tentatively, D is TRBD2 (5 bases). The germline gives CDR1 SGHVS, CDR2 FNYEAQ. CDR3 length equals 18 residues. The germline V and J ends were trimmed by 4 bases and 0 bases, with 19 bases remaining between them. CDR3 DNA: TGTGCCAGCAGCTCTAGCCCGCCTCGGAGGAGCTCCTACAATGAGCAGTTCTTC. This translates into CASSSSPPRRSSYNEQFF.

V and J are TRBV10-3 and TRBJ2-7; D is possibly TRBD1 or TRBD2 (5 bases each). The germline CDR1 and CDR2 sequences are ENHRY and SYGVKD. The CDR3 extends over 15 amino acids. Trimming cost V 0 bases and J 6 bases, with 15 bases left between them. CDR3 coding DNA: TGTGCCATCAGTGAGTCTGGAAGGGGCGGAGGCGAGCAGTACTTC. This sequence encodes CAISESGRGGGEQYF.

The V and J genes are TRBV6-5 and TRBJ2-1; no clear D. Deletions cut 4 bases from V and 4 bases from J, with 11 bases between. Germline assignment: CDR1 MNHEY and CDR2 SVGAGI. The CDR3 runs 14 residues. The CDR3 nucleotides are TGTGCCAGCAGTTCAGTGTTGGGTTACAATGAGCAGTTCTTC. This codes for CASSSVLGYNEQFF.

The chain carries TRBV15 and TRBJ1-2; D is unclear. Germline loops: CDR1 LNHNV, CDR2 YYDKDF (reference sequence). CDR3 length: 12 residues. V was shortened by 0 bases and J by 5 bases, with 4 bases between the two germline ends. CDR3 amino acids: CATSRDAYGYTF. The CDR3 bases are TGTGCCACCAGCAGAGATGCTTATGGCTACACCTTC.

The gene calls are TRBV5-8 and TRBJ1-5; no clear D gene. The CDR3 is 13 amino acids. The V gene's germline CDR1 is SGHTS and CDR2 YDEGEE. The ends were cut back, 7 bases at V and 4 bases at J, with 12 bases in the middle. The CDR3 protein is CASGPVLNQPQHF. The CDR3 DNA follows: TGTGCCAGCGGCCCTGTCCTGAATCAGCCCCAGCATTTT.

The V and J genes are TRBV15 and TRBJ1-3; D is ambiguous. The CDR3 consists of 15 residues. The V end lost 0 bases, the J end lost 7 bases, and 13 bases lay between the germline ends. Germline CDR1 LNHNV, CDR2 YYDKDF (reference sequence). CDR3 bases: TGTGCCACCAGCAGAGATAGGCCTTCACGTAACACCATATATTTT. Its translation is CATSRDRPSRNTIYF. The variable domain in full, with the rest retrieved from reference TRBV15 and TRBJ1-3, is DAMVIQNPRYQVTQFGKPVTLSCSQTLNHNVMYWYQQKSSQAPKLLFHYYDKDFNNEADTPDNFQSRRPNTSFCFLDIRSPGLGDTAMYLCATSRDRPSRNTIYFGEGSWLTVV.

The genes are TRBV7-2 and TRBJ1-2; TRBD1 is a possible D gene (5 bases). Trimming left V 0 bases short and J 4 bases short, with 9 bases between. The CDR3 is made up of 14 amino acids. Germline lookup yields CDR1 SGHTA and CDR2 FQGNSA. The DNA of the CDR3 is TGTGCCAGCAGCTTAGCAGGGGATCTCTATGGCTACACCTTC. This gives the protein CASSLAGDLYGYTF.

The J gene is TRBJ2-7, the V gene TRBV11-2; 9 nucleotides align to TRBD1. In germline, CDR1 is SGHAT, CDR2 FQNNGV. The CDR3 extends over 16 amino acids. Trimming took 2 bases from V and 0 from J; bases not matched to a gene: 5. The CDR3 bases are TGTGCCAGCAGCTTAAGGACAGGGGTCAACTCCTACGAGCAGTACTTC. Protein: CASSLRTGVNSYEQYF.

This clone was observed once. J is TRBJ1-1 and V is TRBV15; D remains unclear. The germline V gene encodes CDR1 LNHNV and CDR2 YYDKDF (reference sequence). The CDR3 length is 14 residues. Trimming took 1 base from V and 6 from J, leaving 12 bases between them. CDR3 in amino acids: CATSRGDVRAEAFF. CDR3 DNA sequence: TGTGCCACCAGCAGAGGAGACGTTCGCGCTGAAGCTTTCTTT. The variable domain in full, completed from reference TRBV15 and TRBJ1-1, reads DAMVIQNPRYQVTQFGKPVTLSCSQTLNHNVMYWYQQKSSQAPKLLFHYYDKDFNNEADTPDNFQSRRPNTSFCFLDIRSPGLGDTAMYLCATSRGDVRAEAFFGQGTRLTVV.

V usage is TRBV19 and J usage is TRBJ2-1, with D perhaps TRBD2 (7 bases). Looked up from germline, CDR1 is LNHDA and CDR2 is SQIVND (reference sequence). V was trimmed by 3 bases and J by 4 bases, leaving 10 bases between them. The CDR3 has 14 amino acids. In nucleotides, the CDR3 is TGTGCCAGTAGTATCGGGGGGCAGTACAATGAGCAGTTCTTC. Protein: CASSIGGQYNEQFF. The complete variable domain, with remaining parts taken from reference TRBV19 and TRBJ2-1, reads DGGITQSPKYLFRKEGQNVTLSCEQNLNHDAMYWYRQDPGQGLRLIYYSQIVNDFQKGDIAEGYSVSREKKESFPLTVTSAQKNPTAFYLCASSIGGQYNEQFFGPGTRLTVL.

The gene calls are TRBV27 and TRBJ1-5; D remains unclear. Germline-derived CDR1 and CDR2 are MNHEY and SMNVEV (reference sequence). V lost 5 bases, J lost 0 bases, and 5 bases lay in between. The CDR3 length is 13 residues. The CDR3 region is CASSTNSNQPQHF. Here the CDR3 DNA reads TGTGCCAGCAGTACAAATAGCAATCAGCCCCAGCATTTT.